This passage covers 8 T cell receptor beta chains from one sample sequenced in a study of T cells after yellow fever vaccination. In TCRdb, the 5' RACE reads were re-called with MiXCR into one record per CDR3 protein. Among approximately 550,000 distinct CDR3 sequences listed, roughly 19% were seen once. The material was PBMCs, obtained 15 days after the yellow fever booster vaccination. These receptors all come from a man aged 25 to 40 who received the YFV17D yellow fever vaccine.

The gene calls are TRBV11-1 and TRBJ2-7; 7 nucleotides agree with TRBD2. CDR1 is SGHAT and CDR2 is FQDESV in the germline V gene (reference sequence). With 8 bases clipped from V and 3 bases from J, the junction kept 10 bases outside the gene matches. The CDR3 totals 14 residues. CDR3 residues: CASVQAGGSYEQYF. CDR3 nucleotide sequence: TGTGCCAGCGTTCAGGCTGGCGGGAGCTACGAGCAGTACTTC.

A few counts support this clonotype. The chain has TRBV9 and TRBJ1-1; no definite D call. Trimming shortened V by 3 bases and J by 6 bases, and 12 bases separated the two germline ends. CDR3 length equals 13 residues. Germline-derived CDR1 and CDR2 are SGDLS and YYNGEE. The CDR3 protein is CASSARRASEAFF. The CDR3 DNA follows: TGTGCCAGCAGCGCCCGACGGGCCTCTGAAGCTTTCTTT.

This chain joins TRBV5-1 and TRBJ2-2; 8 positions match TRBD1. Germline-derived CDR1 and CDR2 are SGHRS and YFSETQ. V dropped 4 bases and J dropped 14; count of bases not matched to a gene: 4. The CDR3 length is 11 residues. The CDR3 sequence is CASSADRVLFF. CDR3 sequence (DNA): TGCGCCAGCAGCGCGGACAGGGTTCTGTTTTTT.

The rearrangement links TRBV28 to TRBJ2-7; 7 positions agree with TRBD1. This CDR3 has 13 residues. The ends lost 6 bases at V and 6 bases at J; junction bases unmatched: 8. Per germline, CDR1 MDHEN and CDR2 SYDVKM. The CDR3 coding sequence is TGTGCCAGCAGACCTCAAGACAGGGTCGAGCAGTACTTC. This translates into CASRPQDRVEQYF.

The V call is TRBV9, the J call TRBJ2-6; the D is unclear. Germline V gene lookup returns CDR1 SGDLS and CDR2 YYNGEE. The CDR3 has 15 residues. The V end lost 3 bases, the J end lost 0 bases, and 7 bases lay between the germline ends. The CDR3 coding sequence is TGTGCCAGCAGCGACTTGAGCTCTGGGGCCAACGTCCTGACTTTC. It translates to CASSDLSSGANVLTF.

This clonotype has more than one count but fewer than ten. The CDR3 loop reads CASIQALKLHNEQFF. The CDR3 DNA follows: TGTGCCAGCATTCAGGCCTTAAAGTTACACAATGAGCAGTTCTTC. The chain is built from TRBV28 and TRBJ2-1; D call uncertain. This CDR3 comprises 15 residues. Germline CDR1 and CDR2: MDHEN and SYDVKM. Between the trimmed V and J ends, which lost 7 bases and 5 bases, there was a span of 18 bases.

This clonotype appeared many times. CDR3 protein: CASSSGTSSYEQYF. CDR3 in DNA: TGTGCCAGCAGTTCCGGGACTAGCTCCTACGAGCAGTACTTC. The V and J genes are TRBV12-3 or TRBV12-4 and TRBJ2-7; 8 bases map to TRBD2. With V trimmed by 4 bases and J by 0 bases, 2 bases remained unmatched. The CDR3 contains 14 residues.

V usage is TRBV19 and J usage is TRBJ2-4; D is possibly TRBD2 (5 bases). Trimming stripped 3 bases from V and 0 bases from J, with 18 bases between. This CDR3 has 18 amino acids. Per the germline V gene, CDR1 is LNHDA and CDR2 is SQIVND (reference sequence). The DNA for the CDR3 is TGTGCCAGTAGTATCCTCACACCGGGAACTTTAGCCAAAAACATTCAGTACTTC. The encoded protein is CASSILTPGTLAKNIQYF.